The 10 T cell receptor beta chains reported below all come from one sample, sequenced in a study of T cells after posttransplantation cyclophosphamide. Methotrexate plus calcineurin inhibitor accompanied controls' myeloablative marrow transplants; sampling was 1 year later. Only in-frame clones appear in the TCRdb table, and some are missing; sequencing was by immunoSEQ multiplex PCR. The sample records over 7,500 clones, roughly 90% being singletons. Material: PBMCs, obtained after an allogeneic stem cell transplant with a calcineurin inhibitor and methotrexate. These receptors all come from a male patient aged 25-45 years who received an allogeneic stem cell transplant from an unrelated donor, was CMV-positive, and had no GVHD. Some T cells may be supplied by the graft donor.

V usage is TRBV6-5 and J usage is TRBJ2-1; TRBD1 aligns across 7 bases. V lost 2 bases and J lost 9; bases outside the gene matches: 13. CDR1 is MNHEY, CDR2 SVGAGI, per germline. This CDR3 region has 16 residues. CDR3 sequence reads: CASSYARDRSLGEQFF. The CDR3 nucleotides are TGTGCCAGCAGTTACGCCAGGGACAGATCCTTGGGTGAGCAGTTCTTC.

The J gene is TRBJ2-3, the V gene TRBV7-2; D is unclear. There are 17 residues in the CDR3. Germline assignment: CDR1 SGHTA and CDR2 FQGNSA. Trimming stripped 2 bases from V and 0 bases from J, with 15 bases between. The CDR3 reads CASSLRPRGISTDTQYF. In DNA form, the CDR3 reads TGTGCCAGCAGCTTACGGCCACGCGGAATAAGCACAGATACGCAGTATTTT.

This chain uses TRBV5-1 with TRBJ2-1, with 8 bases matching TRBD2. This CDR3 is 13 amino acids long. V lost 0 bases to trimming and J lost 11 bases; unmatched junction nucleotides: 4. Germline values: CDR1 SGHRS, CDR2 YFSETQ. CDR3: CASSLGSGAQQFF. CDR3 nucleotides: TGCGCCAGCAGCTTGGGTAGCGGGGCCCAGCAGTTCTTC.

This chain uses TRBV6-6 with TRBJ2-1, with D possibly being TRBD2 (6 bases). Per germline, CDR1 MNHNY and CDR2 SVGAGI (reference sequence). Trimming removed 6 bases at V and 4 bases at J, with 16 bases between. This CDR3 has 15 amino acids. The CDR3: CASSPAGLGYNEQFF. DNA for the CDR3: TGTGCCAGCAGCCCGGCGGGGTTGGGATACAATGAGCAGTTCTTC.

The sample holds one count of this clone. This chain links TRBV9 with TRBJ2-1, with D possibly being TRBD1 (5 bases). The CDR3 consists of 13 residues. Trimming pared 2 bases from V and 7 bases from J, leaving 10 bases between. Germline CDR1 is SGDLS and CDR2 is YYNGEE. The chain's CDR3 is CASSVGHENEQFF. The CDR3 nucleotides read TGTGCCAGCAGCGTCGGACACGAAAATGAGCAGTTCTTC.

The genes are TRBV2 and TRBJ2-7; tentative D call: TRBD2 (6 bases). The ends were cut back, 5 bases at V and 2 bases at J, with 10 bases in the middle. The CDR3 runs to 13 residues. Germline loops: CDR1 SNHLY, CDR2 FYNNEI. The chain's CDR3 is CASSPPSAYEQYF. The DNA for the CDR3 is TGTGCCAGCAGTCCCCCTAGCGCCTACGAGCAGTACTTC.

This clone has only a few counts. In DNA, the CDR3 is TGTGCCAGCTCACCTTCGGTCTCCTCTGGAAACACCATATATTTT. Amino acids: CASSPSVSSGNTIYF. The chain employs TRBV18 and TRBJ1-3, with D hard to call. The CDR3 has 15 residues. Germline lookup yields CDR1 KGHSH and CDR2 LQKENI. V shed 3 bases and J shed 0 bases, with 9 bases lying between them. Full variable domain (outside the CDR3, taken from reference TRBV18 and TRBJ1-3): NAGVMQNPRHLVRRRGQEARLRCSPMKGHSHVYWYRQLPEEGLKFMVYLQKENIIDESGMPKERFSAEFPKEGPSILRIQQVVRGDSAAYFCASSPSVSSGNTIYFGEGSWLTVV.

In regard to this clone: This likely comes from a read error, as the CDR3 has no conserved phenylalanine or tryptophan at its end. No DNA is shown, since the ends of the CDR3 on it are uncertain; the CDR3 is the one TCRdb lists. The rearrangement uses TRBV21-1 and TRBJ2-7; no check of the table's D call, TRBD1, against the DNA was made. TRBV21-1 is marked as a pseudogene. The CDR3 is 12 residues long, ends included. The CDR3 here is CASSKGSGGVPR.

J is TRBJ2-7 and V is TRBV19; the D gene is possibly TRBD2 (6 bases). Between the trimmed V and J ends, which lost 3 bases and 0 bases, there was a span of 12 bases. CDR3 size: 15 residues. CDR1 is LNHDA, CDR2 SQIVND, per germline (reference sequence). DNA for the CDR3: TGTGCCAGTAGTATCCTTGGGGGGACCTCCTACGAGCAGTACGTC. Amino acids: CASSILGGTSYEQYV.

The rearrangement uses TRBV6-1 and TRBJ2-3, with TRBD2 identical over 7 bases. Trimming at V came to 2 bases and at J to 2 bases, leaving 4 bases not matched to a gene. The CDR3 has 15 amino acids. Germline CDR1 is MNHNS and CDR2 is SASEGT. DNA of the CDR3: TGTGCCAGCAGTGAATGGGGGGGGACCACAGATACGCAGTATTTT. Residues: CASSEWGGTTDTQYF.